The next 13 T cell receptor beta chains were all read from a single sample in a study of blood T cell repertoires in COVID-19. The assay was immunoSEQ multiplex PCR, and TCRdb's table has in-frame clones only and misses some. The table includes roughly 240,000 clones, roughly 85% detected once. Material for sequencing was PBMCs or T cells enriched from blood (not recorded which). The source is a woman aged 45-65 years with acute COVID-19.

A single count supports this clone. The V call is TRBV5-1, the J call TRBJ1-3; D is undetermined. Trimming took off 0 bases at V and 4 bases at J, with 11 bases between the two ends. Germline assignment: CDR1 SGHRS and CDR2 YFSETQ. The CDR3 has 15 amino acids. The CDR3 DNA reads as TGCGCCAGCAGCTTGGCCTCGGGTGCGGGAAACACCATATATTTT. The encoded protein is CASSLASGAGNTIYF.

This clone was seen only a few times. V and J are TRBV9 and TRBJ1-6; the D gene is possibly TRBD1 (5 bases). Germline V CDR1 and CDR2: SGDLS, YYNGEE. The CDR3 spans 16 residues. Trimming left V 4 bases short and J 9 bases short, with 20 bases between. CDR3 residues: CASSPKGDSLASPLHF. In DNA, the CDR3 is TGTGCCAGCAGCCCCAAAGGAGACAGTCTCGCTTCACCCCTCCACTTT.

The V call is TRBV9, the J call TRBJ1-6; D gene uncertain. Germline lookup yields CDR1 SGDLS and CDR2 YYNGEE. The V gene lost 4 bases and the J gene lost 7 bases, with 15 bases spanning the gap. The CDR3 sequence is 15 residues long. CDR3 DNA: TGTGCCAGCAGCACCACTACGGGTCGGAATTCACCCCTCCACTTT. It is translated as CASSTTTGRNSPLHF.

The chain combines TRBV4-3 with TRBJ1-5, with a tentative D call TRBD1 (5 bases). CDR3 length equals 16 residues. Trimming left V 0 bases short and J 4 bases short, with 13 bases between. Germline V CDR1 and CDR2: LGHNA, YSLEER. DNA of the CDR3: TGCGCCAGCAGCCAAGATGTTCAGGGTCCGAATCAGCCCCAGCATTTT. The encoded protein is CASSQDVQGPNQPQHF.

The chain recombines TRBV4-2 with TRBJ2-2; D is uncertain. With 4 bases removed from V and 7 bases from J, the gap between germline ends came to 16 bases. Per germline, CDR1 LGHNA and CDR2 YNFKEQ. The CDR3 covers 15 residues. The CDR3 nucleotides read TGTGCCAGCAGCCGAACCTCCATAGATGGCGGGGAGCTGTTTTTT. This gives the protein CASSRTSIDGGELFF.

V usage is TRBV7-9 and J usage is TRBJ2-3; 8 bases line up with TRBD2. The germline gives CDR1 SEHNR, CDR2 FQNEAQ (reference sequence). The V gene end was trimmed by 5 bases and the J gene end by 5 bases; junction bases not matched to a gene: 3. This CDR3 region has 13 residues. The CDR3 loop is CASSGLALDTQYF. CDR3 bases: TGTGCCAGCAGCGGACTAGCTCTAGATACGCAGTATTTT.

The chain uses TRBV30 and TRBJ1-1; D is unclear. Germline V lookup: CDR1 GTSNPN, CDR2 SVGIG (reference sequence). The CDR3 has 13 amino acids. V lost 1 base and J lost 0, with 6 bases in between. CDR3 sequence (DNA): TGTGCCTGGAGTGGACTGATGAACACTGAAGCTTTCTTT. Residues: CAWSGLMNTEAFF.

This clone came up once. The chain is built from TRBV3-1 (or the pseudogene TRBV3-2) and TRBJ2-3; 8 bases line up with TRBD1. The length of the CDR3 is 16 residues. Germline V gene sequence: CDR1 LGHDT, CDR2 YNNKEL (reference sequence). Trimming removed 4 bases from V and 6 bases from J; junction bases left unmatched: 12. The CDR3, as DNA: TGTGCCAGCAGCCGAGCCGGACAGGGCATGTCCGATACGCAGTATTTT. Encoded protein: CASSRAGQGMSDTQYF.

The rearrangement links TRBV19 to TRBJ1-1; D is ambiguous. V was shortened by 4 bases and J by 2 bases, with 11 bases between the two germline ends. There are 14 residues in the CDR3. Germline V gene lookup returns CDR1 LNHDA and CDR2 SQIVND (reference sequence). CDR3 region: CASSNSAANTEAFF. The CDR3 DNA reads as TGTGCCAGTAGTAACTCGGCGGCAAACACTGAAGCTTTCTTT.

The gene calls are TRBV30 and TRBJ2-1; 9 bases fit TRBD1. Unmatched junction bases numbered 3, after V lost 0 bases and J lost 6 bases. The CDR3 covers 14 residues. Germline CDR1 reads GTSNPN; CDR2 reads SVGIG (reference sequence). CDR3 in DNA: TGTGCCTGGAGTGTGGGGACAGGGACCAATGAGCAGTTCTTC. It codes for CAWSVGTGTNEQFF.

This clone has only one observation. This chain uses TRBV5-1 with TRBJ1-3; D ambiguous. The germline V gene has CDR1 SGHRS and CDR2 YFSETQ. The V gene lost 4 bases and the J gene lost 0 bases, with 11 bases spanning the gap. The CDR3 runs 15 residues. In nucleotides, the CDR3 is TGCGCCAGCAGCCTCTGGGCGAGCTCTGGAAACACCATATATTTT. This encodes CASSLWASSGNTIYF.

The chain links TRBV10-3 to TRBJ2-1; 7 nucleotides line up with TRBD2. This CDR3 has 12 residues. Germline assignment: CDR1 ENHRY and CDR2 SYGVKD. J was trimmed by 9 bases and V by 4 bases; bases with no gene match: 3. DNA for the CDR3: TGTGCCATCAGTGCGGGGGAGGGTGAGCAGTTCTTC. Residues: CAISAGEGEQFF.

This chain uses TRBV9 with TRBJ1-1, with TRBD1 matching 9 bases. Per germline, CDR1 SGDLS and CDR2 YYNGEE. This CDR3 comprises 18 residues. Trimming removed 2 bases from V and 1 base from J; junction bases left unmatched: 12. In DNA form, the CDR3 reads TGTGCCAGCAGCGTGGGACCGGGACAGGGAGACTCGAACACTGAAGCTTTCTTT. Translation: CASSVGPGQGDSNTEAFF. The whole variable domain, filled in from reference TRBV9 and TRBJ1-1, reads DSGVTQTPKHLITATGQRVTLRCSPRSGDLSVYWYQQSLDQGLQFLIQYYNGEERAKGNILERFSAQQFPDLHSELNLSSLELGDSALYFCASSVGPGQGDSNTEAFFGQGTRLTVV.